Sequencing of this T cell receptor (beta chain) was carried out in a study of T cells after yellow fever vaccination. Study-wide points: Booster sampling recovered most clones from primary vaccination (approximately 96% CD4, approximately 88% CD8).

This clonotype has at least ten counts. The antigen is undetermined. Just one base apart from a much larger clone, this may be a read error. Using its own MiXCR run on the 5' RACE reads, TCRdb lists one record per CDR3 protein. The repertoire consists of about 260,000 distinct CDR3 sequences, with around 4.9% occurring once and the leading ten covering roughly 3.3%. Germline lookup yields CDR1 PRHDT and CDR2 FYEKMQ (reference sequence). V lost 5 bases to trimming and J lost 3 bases; unmatched junction nucleotides: 2. The CDR3 length is 13 residues. The source material was CD4+ T cells sorted from PBMCs, sampled on the day of the yellow fever booster vaccination. The TCR was taken from a man between 18 and 29 years old who received the YFV17D yellow fever vaccine. The V call is TRBV13, the J call TRBJ1-1; 8 positions agree with TRBD1. The CDR3 bases are TGTGCCAGCAGCCTGGACAGGGACACTGAAGCTTTCTTT. Protein product: CASSLDRDTEAFF.